The following is a T cell receptor beta chain sequence with its context. The data stem from a study of blood T cell repertoires in COVID-19. Study as a whole: Acute-phase and convalescent COVID-19 samples originated in the United States, Italy and Spain. T cells, B-cell-depleted T cells, or PBMCs supplied cDNA or gDNA.

CDR1 LGHDT and CDR2 YNNKEL come from the germline V gene (reference sequence). This CDR3 spans 18 amino acids. Trimming took 1 base from V and 4 from J, leaving 22 bases between them. In the source study's methods: Amplification with reference gene primers provided the estimates of nucleated cell counts. Profiling relied on immunoSEQ multiplex PCR, and the TCRdb table lists in-frame clones only, not all of them. V and J calls plus clone size are reproduced from that table; the DNA served to infer D and trimming. The table lists over 300,000 clones, about 90% of them singletons. The sequenced sample consisted of peripheral blood. The J gene is TRBJ1-1, the V gene TRBV3-1 (or the pseudogene TRBV3-2), with a tentative D call TRBD1 (6 bases). This TCR came from a man in his forties or fifties with acute or convalescent COVID-19. The CDR3 sequence: CASSQGGQGAGRGTEAFF. DNA of the CDR3: TGTGCCAGCAGCCAAGGGGGTCAAGGCGCGGGCAGGGGCACTGAAGCTTTCTTT.